The 9 T cell receptor beta chains listed next were all sequenced from one sample in a study of blood T cell repertoires in COVID-19. The method was immunoSEQ multiplex PCR; TCRdb's version includes in-frame clones alone and lacks a portion of them. The sample shows around 60,000 clones, over 85% of them seen only once. Source material: peripheral blood. These receptors all stem from a man aged 55-75 years with acute or convalescent COVID-19.

This rearrangement joins TRBV7-9 to TRBJ2-2, with D possibly TRBD1 on 6 matching bases. V lost 4 bases and J 8 bases, leaving 14 bases between the germline ends. The CDR3 is 14 amino acids. Per the germline V gene, CDR1 is SEHNR and CDR2 is FQNEAQ (reference sequence). As DNA, the CDR3 is TGTGCCAGCAGCTCCGGACAGAGGGCTGGGGAGCTGTTTTTT. It specifies CASSSGQRAGELFF.

V gene TRBV7-9 combines with J gene TRBJ2-5, with TRBD1 matching over 10 bases. After removal of 2 bases from V and 3 bases from J, the junction contained 6 bases not matched to a gene. CDR1 SEHNR and CDR2 FQNEAQ come from the germline V gene (reference sequence). The CDR3 runs to 16 residues. Written as DNA, the CDR3 is TGTGCCAGCAGCTTATTTGGGACAGGGGAAAAAGAGACCCAGTACTTC. Protein: CASSLFGTGEKETQYF.

This chain connects TRBV27 to TRBJ1-1; maybe TRBD1 (6 bases). CDR1 is MNHEY, CDR2 SMNVEV, per germline (reference sequence). This CDR3 contains 15 residues. Between the trimmed V and J ends, which lost 5 bases and 0 bases, there was a span of 13 bases. The CDR3 nucleotides read TGTGCCAGCAGTCCGGGGGGGGGCTTGAACACTGAAGCTTTCTTT. Translating it yields CASSPGGGLNTEAFF.

The chain employs TRBV5-1 and TRBJ2-7; TRBD1 matches at 9 bases. The CDR3 is made up of 16 amino acids. Germline-derived CDR1 and CDR2 are SGHRS and YFSETQ. Losses at the gene ends were 1 base for V and 3 bases for J; bases not matched to a gene: 8. The DNA of the CDR3 is TGCGCCAGCAGCTTGACCTTATCGGGACAGGGCTACGAGCAGTACTTC. It specifies CASSLTLSGQGYEQYF.

J is TRBJ2-2 and V is TRBV5-1, with D perhaps TRBD2 (6 bases). The CDR3 has 15 amino acids. Germline CDR1 and CDR2: SGHRS and YFSETQ. Trimming cost V 3 bases and J 6 bases, with 15 bases left between them. CDR3 sequence: CASSWGAPGAGELFF. The CDR3 region has the DNA TGCGCCAGCAGCTGGGGAGCCCCGGGGGCCGGGGAGCTGTTTTTT. Full variable domain (remainder filled in from reference TRBV5-1 and TRBJ2-2): KAGVTQTPRYLIKTRGQQVTLSCSPISGHRSVSWYQQTPGQGLQFLFEYFSETQRNKGNFPGRFSGRQFSNSRSEMNVSTLELGDSALYLCASSWGAPGAGELFFGEGSRLTVL.

The CDR3 spells CASSATRHEQYF. DNA for the CDR3: TGCGCCAGCAGCGCCACTCGCCACGAGCAGTACTTC. The rearrangement joins TRBV5-1 to TRBJ2-7, with D unclear. The CDR3 covers 12 residues. Trimming left V 4 bases short and J 5 bases short, with 10 bases between. Looked up from germline, CDR1 is SGHRS and CDR2 is YFSETQ.

The chain employs TRBV18 and TRBJ2-3; maybe TRBD2 (6 bases). Per the germline V gene, CDR1 is KGHSH and CDR2 is LQKENI. V dropped 3 bases and J dropped 2 bases, with 15 bases sitting between them. CDR3 length equals 16 residues. This CDR3 reads CASSPDLGGLTDTQYF. CDR3 nucleotides: TGTGCCAGCTCACCCGATCTGGGGGGACTCACAGATACGCAGTATTTT. Full variable domain (missing parts from reference TRBV18 and TRBJ2-3): NAGVMQNPRHLVRRRGQEARLRCSPMKGHSHVYWYRQLPEEGLKFMVYLQKENIIDESGMPKERFSAEFPKEGPSILRIQQVVRGDSAAYFCASSPDLGGLTDTQYFGPGTRLTVL.

The genes are TRBV6-6 and TRBJ1-1, with no clear D. The CDR3 extends over 11 amino acids. The ends were cut back, 6 bases at V and 2 bases at J, with 4 bases in the middle. The germline gives CDR1 MNHNY, CDR2 SVGAGI (reference sequence). The CDR3 protein is CASSINTEAFF. The CDR3, as DNA: TGTGCCAGCAGCATTAACACTGAAGCTTTCTTT.

This sequence joins TRBV5-1 and TRBJ1-4, with 7 bases aligning to TRBD1. With 4 bases clipped from V and 9 bases from J, the junction kept 15 bases outside the gene matches. CDR3 length equals 16 residues. Germline V lookup: CDR1 SGHRS, CDR2 YFSETQ. The chain's CDR3 is CASSPLTGDNHQKLFF. In nucleotides, the CDR3 is TGCGCCAGCAGCCCCCTAACAGGGGACAACCATCAAAAACTGTTTTTT.